The sequence of this TCR beta chain was determined in a study of T cells in Graves' hyperthyroidism and ophthalmopathy. Study findings and constraints: Blood also held most thyroid clonotypes expanded beyond 0.001.

This clonotype was seen ten or more times. The antigen remains undetermined. There were TCR beta CDR3 regions amplified from RNA transcripts. Initially, a first-round RT-PCR of the TCR CDR3 employed the HTBI primer set. In TCRdb, the multiplex PCR reads were re-called with MiXCR into one record per CDR3 protein. The table has about 420,000 distinct CDR3 sequences, roughly an eighth seen once. The TCR originated in a woman in her late teens or twenties with Graves' hyperthyroidism. Sequencing used blood.

The CDR3 region has the DNA TGTGCCAGCAGCGTCTCCGGGACAGGAAACAATGAGCAGTTCTTC. Translated: CASSVSGTGNNEQFF. V is TRBV9 and J is TRBJ2-1; 8 nucleotides match TRBD1. The CDR3 contains 15 residues. V shed 2 bases, J shed 5 bases, and the junction held 6 bases outside the gene matches. CDR1 and CDR2 (germline): SGDLS, YYNGEE.